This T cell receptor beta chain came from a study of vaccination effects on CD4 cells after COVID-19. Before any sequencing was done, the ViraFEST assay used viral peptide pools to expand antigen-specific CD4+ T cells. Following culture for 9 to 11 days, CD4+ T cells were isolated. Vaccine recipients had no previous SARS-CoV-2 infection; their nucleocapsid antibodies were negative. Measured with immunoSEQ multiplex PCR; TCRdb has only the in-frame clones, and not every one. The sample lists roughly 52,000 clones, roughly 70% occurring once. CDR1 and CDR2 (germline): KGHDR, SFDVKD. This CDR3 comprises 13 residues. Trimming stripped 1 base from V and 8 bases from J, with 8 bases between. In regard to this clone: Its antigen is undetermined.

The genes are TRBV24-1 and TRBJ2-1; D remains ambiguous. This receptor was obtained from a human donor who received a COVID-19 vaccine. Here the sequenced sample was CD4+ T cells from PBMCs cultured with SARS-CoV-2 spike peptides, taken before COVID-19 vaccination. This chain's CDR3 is CATSDFDGDEQFF. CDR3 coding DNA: TGTGCCACCAGTGATTTTGATGGCGATGAGCAGTTCTTC.